The 25 T cell receptor beta chains below were found in one sample sequenced in a study of cytomegalovirus exposure and HLA in healthy donors. The PCR ran on 60 Vbeta and 13 Jbeta primers. The table came from immunoSEQ multiplex PCR; TCRdb's copy has only in-frame clones and leaves some out. This sample has around 120,000 clones; about three quarters occur once, and the top ten carry about 8.2%. What was sequenced was PBMCs. These TCRs come from a woman in her 40s in good health and CMV-seropositive.

The chain employs TRBV18 and TRBJ2-7, with 8 nucleotides matching TRBD1. The CDR3 consists of 13 residues. The germline CDR1 and CDR2 sequences are KGHSH and LQKENI. V trimming: 3 bases; J trimming: 9 bases; junction bases outside the gene matches: 7. CDR3: CASSPGQGRGQYF. In DNA form, the CDR3 reads TGTGCCAGCTCACCCGGACAGGGACGCGGGCAGTACTTC.

The CDR3 reads CASSGTSDSYEQYF. The DNA of the CDR3 is TGTGCCAGCAGTGGGACTAGCGACTCCTACGAGCAGTACTTC. V gene TRBV7-2 combines with J gene TRBJ2-7; 10 bases match TRBD2. J was trimmed by 0 bases and V by 6 bases; bases with no gene match: 2. Germline loops: CDR1 SGHTA, CDR2 FQGNSA. The CDR3 contains 14 residues.

The chain recombines TRBV7-2 with TRBJ2-1; 10 bases are shared with TRBD1. The CDR3 length is 16 residues. The germline gives CDR1 SGHTA, CDR2 FQGNSA. Unmatched junction bases numbered 10, after V lost 3 bases and J lost 8 bases. CDR3 loop: CASSFPPGQGPDEQFF. In DNA, the CDR3 is TGTGCCAGCAGCTTTCCACCGGGACAGGGGCCGGATGAGCAGTTCTTC.

The V call is TRBV2, the J call TRBJ1-3; D is ambiguous. Trimming removed 5 bases from V and 2 bases from J, with 7 bases in between. The CDR3 has 13 amino acids. CDR1 is SNHLY and CDR2 is FYNNEI in the germline V gene. The DNA of the CDR3 is TGTGCCAGCAGTTCAGAAGCTGGAAACACCATATATTTT. Translated, it gives CASSSEAGNTIYF. Variable domain in full (rest from reference TRBV2 and TRBJ1-3): EPEVTQTPSHQVTQMGQEVILRCVPISNHLYFYWYRQILGQKVEFLVSFYNNEISEKSEIFDDQFSVERPDGSNFTLKIRSTKLEDSAMYFCASSSEAGNTIYFGEGSWLTVV.

The rearrangement uses TRBV9 and TRBJ2-7; 13 bases align to TRBD2. The CDR3 is made up of 15 amino acids. Trimming removed 2 bases from V and 7 bases from J; junction bases left unmatched: 6. Looked up from germline, CDR1 is SGDLS and CDR2 is YYNGEE. The CDR3 bases are TGTGCCAGCAGCGTCCGGACTAGCGGGGGTGATGAGCAGTACTTC. As protein: CASSVRTSGGDEQYF.

V gene TRBV2 combines with J gene TRBJ1-6; a weak D match, TRBD1 (5 bases). Trimming pared 0 bases from V and 7 bases from J, leaving 16 bases between. This CDR3 comprises 17 residues. Germline CDR1 reads SNHLY; CDR2 reads FYNNEI. In DNA form, the CDR3 reads TGTGCCAGCAGTGAAGCTACACGAAGGGGCGCGAATTCACCCCTCCACTTT. Its translation: CASSEATRRGANSPLHF. The full variable domain, in which reference TRBV2 and TRBJ1-6 provide the parts outside the CDR3, is EPEVTQTPSHQVTQMGQEVILRCVPISNHLYFYWYRQILGQKVEFLVSFYNNEISEKSEIFDDQFSVERPDGSNFTLKIRSTKLEDSAMYFCASSEATRRGANSPLHFGNGTRLTVT.

The DNA for the CDR3 is TGTGCCAGCAGCCCTAGCGGGGGGCGCGACGAGCAGTACTTC. Encoded protein: CASSPSGGRDEQYF. The rearrangement uses TRBV7-9 and TRBJ2-7; 11 bases align to TRBD2. V was clipped by 5 bases and J by 5 bases; unmatched bases: 5. Germline loops: CDR1 SEHNR, CDR2 FQNEAQ (reference sequence). The CDR3 sequence is 14 residues long.

The genes are TRBV2 and TRBJ2-7; TRBD1 agrees at 12 bases. With 1 base clipped from V and 8 bases from J, the junction kept 3 bases outside the gene matches. Looked up from germline, CDR1 is SNHLY and CDR2 is FYNNEI. The CDR3 is 14 amino acids. The CDR3 DNA sequence: TGTGCCAGCAGTGAAGTGGGACAGGGGGCTAAGCAGTACTTC. The encoded protein is CASSEVGQGAKQYF.

The chain couples TRBV18 to TRBJ2-2; D not certain. The CDR3 length is 14 residues. Trimming cost V 3 bases and J 4 bases, with 9 bases left between them. The germline CDR1 and CDR2 sequences are KGHSH and LQKENI. The CDR3 is CASSPARSTGELFF. In nucleotides, the CDR3 is TGTGCCAGCTCACCGGCTAGGTCCACCGGGGAGCTGTTTTTT.

The rearrangement uses TRBV7-9 and TRBJ2-4, with 9 bases matching TRBD2. Germline CDR1 is SEHNR and CDR2 is FQNEAQ (reference sequence). This CDR3 contains 15 residues. Trimming cost V 1 base and J 5 bases; bases outside gene matches: 3. The CDR3 bases are TGTGCCAGCAGCTTAGAGACTAGCGGCCAAAACATTCAGTACTTC. The encoded protein is CASSLETSGQNIQYF.

V usage is TRBV27 and J usage is TRBJ1-6; tentatively, D is TRBD1 (5 bases). V dropped 3 bases and J dropped 10 bases, with 13 bases sitting between them. The CDR3 runs to 14 residues. Germline CDR1 reads MNHEY; CDR2 reads SMNVEV (reference sequence). This chain's CDR3 is CASSLRPGQSPLHF. The CDR3 nucleotides read TGTGCCAGCAGTTTGAGGCCAGGGCAATCACCCCTCCACTTT.

A few counts support this clone. The chain is built from TRBV5-4 and TRBJ2-7, with TRBD1 matching over 7 bases. With V trimmed by 4 bases and J by 2 bases, 6 bases remained unmatched. The germline V gene encodes CDR1 SGHNT and CDR2 YYREEE (reference sequence). The CDR3 sequence is 14 residues long. CDR3 sequence (DNA): TGTGCCAGCAGCACAGGGGTAATGCCCTACGAGCAGTACTTC. This encodes CASSTGVMPYEQYF.

CDR3 nucleotides: TGTGCCAGCAGCCCCGGACAGGGAGGCTCACCCCTCCACTTT. This gives the protein CASSPGQGGSPLHF. The chain has TRBV4-2 and TRBJ1-6; 8 nucleotides agree with TRBD1. Germline lookup yields CDR1 LGHNA and CDR2 YNFKEQ. V lost 4 bases to trimming and J lost 10 bases; unmatched junction nucleotides: 6. CDR3 length: 14 residues.

V usage is TRBV4-1 and J usage is TRBJ1-2, with 9 bases lining up with TRBD1. From germline, CDR1 is MGHRA and CDR2 YSYEKL. CDR3 length: 14 amino acids. The trim removed 3 bases at V and 8 bases at J, leaving 7 bases unmatched. Here the CDR3 reads CASSQPGQGSGYTF. In DNA, the CDR3 is TGCGCCAGCAGCCAGCCCGGACAGGGGAGCGGCTACACCTTC.

The V and J genes are TRBV9 and TRBJ2-5, with 8 nucleotides matching TRBD1. This CDR3 region has 15 residues. V trimming: 4 bases; J trimming: 2 bases; junction bases outside the gene matches: 7. Looked up from germline, CDR1 is SGDLS and CDR2 is YYNGEE. The CDR3, as DNA: TGTGCCAGCAGCCCCGCGGGACAGGCACAAGAGACCCAGTACTTC. Amino acids: CASSPAGQAQETQYF. The whole variable domain, filled in from reference TRBV9 and TRBJ2-5, reads DSGVTQTPKHLITATGQRVTLRCSPRSGDLSVYWYQQSLDQGLQFLIQYYNGEERAKGNILERFSAQQFPDLHSELNLSSLELGDSALYFCASSPAGQAQETQYFGPGTRLLVL.

The chain carries TRBV7-9 and TRBJ2-2; perhaps TRBD2 as D (6 bases). Trimming left V 2 bases short and J 1 base short, with 8 bases between. CDR1 is SEHNR and CDR2 is FQNEAQ in the germline V gene (reference sequence). The CDR3 totals 15 residues. This chain's CDR3 is CASSLLGGNTGELFF. The CDR3 DNA reads as TGTGCCAGCAGCTTACTCGGGGGGAACACCGGGGAGCTGTTTTTT. Full variable domain (missing parts from reference TRBV7-9 and TRBJ2-2): DTGVSQNPRHKITKRGQNVTFRCDPISEHNRLYWYRQTLGQGPEFLTYFQNEAQLEKSRLLSDRFSAERPKGSFSTLEIQRTEQGDSAMYLCASSLLGGNTGELFFGEGSRLTVL.

This clone was seen more than once but under ten times. The V gene is TRBV5-1, the J gene TRBJ2-1; TRBD2 aligns across 12 bases. The J segment lost 7 bases and the V segment lost 1 base, leaving 3 bases of the junction unmatched. The CDR3 totals 15 residues. Germline CDR1 reads SGHRS; CDR2 reads YFSETQ. DNA for the CDR3: TGCGCCAGCAGCTTGCTAGCGGGGGGGTTGAATGAGCAGTTCTTC. As protein: CASSLLAGGLNEQFF. Full variable domain (missing parts from reference TRBV5-1 and TRBJ2-1): KAGVTQTPRYLIKTRGQQVTLSCSPISGHRSVSWYQQTPGQGLQFLFEYFSETQRNKGNFPGRFSGRQFSNSRSEMNVSTLELGDSALYLCASSLLAGGLNEQFFGPGTRLTVL.

The CDR3 sequence: CASRSDRAYEQYF. CDR3 DNA: TGTGCCAGCAGATCCGACAGGGCCTACGAGCAGTACTTC. The chain has TRBV6-6 and TRBJ2-7, with 7 bases that match TRBD1. Germline trimming cut 6 bases from V and 2 bases from J; bases unmatched to any gene: 4. Germline CDR1 MNHNY, CDR2 SVGAGI (reference sequence). This CDR3 is 13 amino acids long.

This clone was found once. The genes are TRBV7-3 and TRBJ2-2; D perhaps matches TRBD1 (6 bases). Per germline, CDR1 SGHTA and CDR2 FQGTGA. The CDR3 totals 14 residues. Deletions cut 5 bases from V and 6 bases from J, with 13 bases between. The chain's CDR3 is CASSQPGTPGELFF. The CDR3 DNA sequence: TGTGCCAGCAGCCAGCCGGGGACACCCGGGGAGCTGTTTTTT.

This clone was counted a few times. The rearrangement links TRBV7-2 to TRBJ2-3; 7 nucleotides line up with TRBD2. V was pared by 5 bases and J by 0 bases, with 11 bases of the junction left unmatched. The CDR3 length is 17 residues. In germline, CDR1 is SGHTA, CDR2 FQGNSA. CDR3 coding DNA: TGTGCCAGCAGCCCCTGGCGGGGAGGGGTTAGCACAGATACGCAGTATTTT. This translates into CASSPWRGGVSTDTQYF.

The chain combines TRBV5-4 with TRBJ2-3; the match to TRBD1 covers 7 bases. The CDR3 totals 16 residues. Germline V gene sequence: CDR1 SGHNT, CDR2 YYREEE (reference sequence). Losses at the gene ends were 4 bases for V and 2 bases for J; bases not matched to a gene: 10. In DNA, the CDR3 is TGTGCCAGCAGCCAACAGGGGCCGGGTTCCACAGATACGCAGTATTTT. Protein: CASSQQGPGSTDTQYF.

The chain is built from TRBV5-1 and TRBJ2-2, with D hard to call. Germline lookup yields CDR1 SGHRS and CDR2 YFSETQ. The germline V and J ends were trimmed by 4 bases and 7 bases, with 8 bases remaining between them. The CDR3 is 12 amino acids. CDR3 sequence: CASSRVDGELFF. The CDR3 nucleotides are TGCGCCAGCAGCCGGGTTGACGGGGAGCTGTTTTTT. The complete variable domain, with remaining parts taken from reference TRBV5-1 and TRBJ2-2, reads KAGVTQTPRYLIKTRGQQVTLSCSPISGHRSVSWYQQTPGQGLQFLFEYFSETQRNKGNFPGRFSGRQFSNSRSEMNVSTLELGDSALYLCASSRVDGELFFGEGSRLTVL.

V is TRBV6-1 and J is TRBJ2-3, with a tentative D call TRBD1 (5 bases). The CDR3 runs to 13 residues. From germline, CDR1 is MNHNS and CDR2 SASEGT. Trimming stripped 3 bases from V and 6 bases from J, with 10 bases between. CDR3 sequence (DNA): TGTGCCAGCAGTGAGTGGACAACCGATACGCAGTATTTT. It codes for CASSEWTTDTQYF.

The V and J genes are TRBV5-6 and TRBJ1-1; TRBD1 is a possible D gene (5 bases). The CDR3 spans 12 residues. CDR1 SGHDT and CDR2 YYEEEE come from the germline V gene. Trimming shortened V by 4 bases and J by 6 bases, and 10 bases separated the two germline ends. The CDR3 spells CASSEGAAEAFF. The CDR3, as DNA: TGTGCCAGCAGCGAAGGGGCCGCTGAAGCTTTCTTT.

The V call is TRBV6-6, the J call TRBJ2-6; D gene uncertain. Per the germline V gene, CDR1 is MNHNY and CDR2 is SVGAGI (reference sequence). The germline V and J ends were trimmed by 0 bases and 2 bases, with 8 bases remaining between them. The length of the CDR3 is 16 residues. Written as DNA, the CDR3 is TGTGCCAGCAGTTACTCCCCGGTTGCTGGGGCCAACGTCCTGACTTTC. The encoded protein is CASSYSPVAGANVLTF.